These T cell receptor beta chains were read from a single sample in a study of blood T cells in healthy people across ages. One entry per CDR3 protein, called by TCRdb with MiXCR from the 5' RACE reads. The sample includes approximately 940,000 distinct CDR3 sequences, around 48% of them seen just once. Sequenced input: blood. All receptors derive from a man younger than 40 in good health. Both conserved end residues are part of each CDR3. A D gene is named only where the DNA matches it firmly. Size tells how often a clone was seen (once, few, many) or the class of an expanded clone, and some rows leave it out.

d_call | j_call | v_call | cdr3_length | clone_size | cdr3_nt | cdr3_aa
TRBD1 | TRBJ2-7 | TRBV7-2 | 14 | - | TGTGCCAGCAGCTGGCGGACAGGGGCTGACGAGCAGTACTTC | CASSWRTGADEQYF
- | TRBJ2-7 | TRBV7-2 | 17 | few | TGTGCCAGCAGGCTCGATTCCGCCAGGGTACTCTCCTACGAGCAGTACTTC | CASRLDSARVLSYEQYF
- | TRBJ2-7 | TRBV3-1 | 15 | few | TGTGCCAGCAGCCAAGTAGGCAGGGGCTCCTACGAGCAGTACTTC | CASSQVGRGSYEQYF
TRBD1 | TRBJ2-5 | TRBV3-1 | 15 | - | TGTGCCAGCAGCCAAGAGGGACAGGGGAGAAAGACCCAGTACTTC | CASSQEGQGRKTQYF
- | TRBJ2-3 | TRBV27 | 14 | - | TGTGCCAGCACCTTAGGGGGGGCCGCAGATACGCAGTATTTT | CASTLGGAADTQYF
- | TRBJ2-2 | TRBV4-1 | 13 | - | TGCGCCAGCAGCCAAGATACAGCCGGGGAGCTGTTTTTT | CASSQDTAGELFF
TRBD1 | TRBJ1-1 | TRBV6-1 | 14 | once | TGTGCCAGCAGTGAGACAGGGGGCACCACTGAAGCTTTCTTT | CASSETGGTTEAFF
- | TRBJ2-1 | TRBV24-1 | 16 | - | TGTGCCACCAGTGATTTGCTTGGGCCCAGAGGAAATGAGCAGTTCTTC | CATSDLLGPRGNEQFF
- | TRBJ2-5 | TRBV2 | 13 | - | TGTGCCAGCAGCGTCGATCTGGGAAAGACCCAGTACTTC | CASSVDLGKTQYF
TRBD1 | TRBJ2-3 | TRBV5-1 | 15 | many | TGTGCCAGCAGTTTAGGGACAGGGGGCACAGATACGCAGTATTTT | CASSLGTGGTDTQYF
- | TRBJ2-7 | TRBV13 | 14 | few | TGTGCCAGCCGCAAAGGGGAAGAACCCTACGAGCAGTACTTC | CASRKGEEPYEQYF
TRBD2 | TRBJ2-1 | TRBV6-2/TRBV6-3 | 15 | few | TGTGCCAGCAGTCCTGCGGGGGGGCGACGAAATGAGCAGTTCTTC | CASSPAGGRRNEQFF
TRBD2 | TRBJ2-1 | TRBV6-2/TRBV6-3 | 16 | few | TGTGCCAGCAGTTACGGTAGCGGGGGGGCCCACAATGAGCAGTTCTTC | CASSYGSGGAHNEQFF
- | TRBJ2-1 | TRBV13 | 16 | few | TGTGCCAGCAGACCTACCGGGACAGCGGGGTACAATGAGCAGTTCTTC | CASRPTGTAGYNEQFF
TRBD1 | TRBJ1-6 | TRBV5-1 | 14 | - | TGCGCCAGCAGCTTGGACCGGGACAGGTTTGCCCTCCACTTT | CASSLDRDRFALHF
- | TRBJ2-4 | TRBV2 | 14 | many | TGTGCCAGCTCCGCGGCCGTTTCCAAAAACATTCAGTACTTC | CASSAAVSKNIQYF
- | TRBJ2-2 | TRBV24-1 | 13 | - | TGTGCCACCAGTGGGGGCTACACCGGGGAGCTGTTTTTT | CATSGGYTGELFF
- | TRBJ2-7 | TRBV7-9 | 13 | - | TGTGCCAGCAGCTCTTCGCTTCGGTACGAGCAGTACTTC | CASSSSLRYEQYF
TRBD2 | TRBJ2-1 | TRBV6-2/TRBV6-3 | 15 | few | TGTGCCAGCAGCTCTAGCGGGGGAGGCTACAATGAGCAGTTCTTC | CASSSSGGGYNEQFF
- | TRBJ1-2 | TRBV6-5 | 14 | few | TGTGCCAGCAGTGATCTCGACAGTTACTATGGCTACACCTTC | CASSDLDSYYGYTF
- | TRBJ2-7 | TRBV7-2 | 15 | - | TGTGCCAGCAGCTCCTGGTCCGGGGTAAACTACGAGCAGTACTTC | CASSSWSGVNYEQYF
- | TRBJ1-2 | TRBV27 | 13 | - | TGTGCCAGCAGTTTATCGGAACAGAACGGCTACACCTTC | CASSLSEQNGYTF
TRBD1 | TRBJ1-2 | TRBV7-9 | 16 | once | TGTGCCAGCAGCTTAACAGGGGGCCCAAACCACTATGGCTACACCTTC | CASSLTGGPNHYGYTF
- | TRBJ2-3 | TRBV20-1 | 15 | - | TGCAGTGCTAGAGAGATAACGGGGGCCACAGATACGCAGTATTTT | CSAREITGATDTQYF
- | TRBJ2-6 | TRBV7-2 | 15 | many | TGTGCCAGCAGCAGTGATCAGATGGGGGCCAACGTCCTGACTTTC | CASSSDQMGANVLTF
- | TRBJ1-5 | TRBV12-3/TRBV12-4 | 12 | - | TGTGCCAGCAGTTTAGCGGCCTGGCCCCAGCATTTT | CASSLAAWPQHF
TRBD1 | TRBJ1-6 | TRBV27 | 15 | - | TGTGCCAGCAGTCTGCAAGGGGGCACGTATTCACCCCCCCACTTT | CASSLQGGTYSPPHF
TRBD1 | TRBJ2-5 | TRBV7-3 | 15 | few | TGTGCCAGCAGCTCGACGACAGGGTCGGTGGAGACCCAGTACTTC | CASSSTTGSVETQYF
TRBD1 | TRBJ1-6 | TRBV7-2 | 15 | - | TGTGCCAGCAGGAGGGACAGGGAGACCCATTCACCCCTCCACTTT | CASRRDRETHSPLHF
- | TRBJ2-7 | TRBV9 | 15 | few | TGTGCCAGCAGCGTAGCAGGAGTTTTCTCCTACGAGCAGTACTTC | CASSVAGVFSYEQYF
- | TRBJ2-5 | TRBV4-1 | 16 | - | TGCGCCAGCAGCCCAACCCCGGGCCCCTTCCAAGAGACCCAGTACTTC | CASSPTPGPFQETQYF
- | TRBJ2-5 | TRBV10-3 | 13 | - | TGTGCCATCAGTGAGTCGGCCCCCGAGACCCAGTACTTC | CAISESAPETQYF
- | TRBJ1-2 | TRBV20-1 | 15 | few | TGCAGTGCTAGAGAGGTTACAGGAACGTTCTATGGCTACACCTTC | CSAREVTGTFYGYTF
TRBD1 | TRBJ1-5 | TRBV12-3/TRBV12-4 | 15 | once | TGTGCCAGCAGTAGGGGGACAGGAGGGAATCAGCCCCAGCATTTT | CASSRGTGGNQPQHF
- | TRBJ2-1 | TRBV29-1 | 12 | - | TGCAGCGCTTTCACGGCCAGCAATGAGCAGTTCTTC | CSAFTASNEQFF
- | TRBJ2-5 | TRBV20-1 | 13 | once | TGCAGTGCCCCCCATGGGGGCGTCGAGACCCAGTACTTC | CSAPHGGVETQYF
TRBD2 | TRBJ2-5 | TRBV5-4 | 11 | - | TGTGCCAGCAGCGCCGGGACTAGACCGTACTTC | CASSAGTRPYF
TRBD2 | TRBJ2-1 | TRBV28 | 16 | many | TGTGCCAGCAGGACTCTGACTAGCGGGGGGGCTGATGAGCAGTTCTTC | CASRTLTSGGADEQFF
- | TRBJ2-7 | TRBV27 | 14 | few | TGTGCCAGCAGCAGTGACTGGAACCTCTACGAGCAGTACTTC | CASSSDWNLYEQYF
- | TRBJ1-5 | TRBV4-1 | 15 | few | TGCGCCAGCAGCCAAGGTCGCGAGAGCAATCAGCCCCAGCATTTT | CASSQGRESNQPQHF
TRBD1 | TRBJ1-2 | TRBV20-1 | 11 | - | TGCAGTGCTTACAGACAGGGGAGGTACACCTTC | CSAYRQGRYTF
TRBD2 | TRBJ2-3 | TRBV12-3/TRBV12-4 | 15 | - | TGTGCCAGCAGCCACCGTGGCGGGGGAGCACGTACGCAGTATTTT | CASSHRGGGARTQYF
- | TRBJ1-1 | TRBV7-9 | 12 | - | TGTGCCAGCAGCTTATCGGCGACTGAAGCTTTCTTT | CASSLSATEAFF
- | TRBJ1-2 | TRBV12-3/TRBV12-4 | 15 | few | TGTGCCAGCAGTTTCGGGAGGAAGCCTAACTATGGCTACACCTTC | CASSFGRKPNYGYTF
TRBD1 | TRBJ1-2 | TRBV7-9 | 14 | few | TGTGCCAGCAGCTTCTCGACAGGGTCCTATGGCTACACCTTC | CASSFSTGSYGYTF
- | TRBJ2-7 | TRBV7-9 | 15 | - | TGTGCCAGCAGCTTAGGGGTGAGGGCCTCCTACGAGCAGTACTTC | CASSLGVRASYEQYF
- | TRBJ2-7 | TRBV25-1 | 15 | - | TGTGCCAGCAGTCGCGTCCAGGAGGGGGCCTACGAGCAGTACTTC | CASSRVQEGAYEQYF
- | TRBJ1-5 | TRBV27 | 16 | - | TGTGCCAGCAGTTTACGGACGACTTCGGGCAATCAGCCCCAGCATTTT | CASSLRTTSGNQPQHF
TRBD2 | TRBJ2-3 | TRBV12-3/TRBV12-4 | 14 | few | TGTGCCAGCATTGGCGGACTAGCGACAGATACGCAGTATTTT | CASIGGLATDTQYF
- | TRBJ1-1 | TRBV12-3/TRBV12-4 | 14 | - | TGTGCCAGCAGTTTGTGGGGGGCAGGCACTGAAGCTTTCTTT | CASSLWGAGTEAFF
TRBD2 | TRBJ2-3 | TRBV19 | 18 | - | TGTGCCAGTAGTATTCGACTAGCGGGGGGGCCCAGCACAGATACGCAGTATTTT | CASSIRLAGGPSTDTQYF